The 29 T cell receptor beta chains reported below all come from one sample, sequenced in a study of spatial heterogeneity in lung cancer. Time point described: sample taken at primary tumor resection. Each CDR3 protein gets one entry after TCRdb re-called the 5' RACE reads with MiXCR. The sample lists more than 80,000 distinct CDR3 sequences, 10% to 15% occurring once. Sequencing was performed on PBMCs, taken at surgery. Receptor source: a male donor with early-stage non-small cell lung cancer.

Points on this clonotype: The junction departs from germline at one end; a sequencing error may be responsible. The V gene is TRBV9, the J gene TRBJ1-1; the D gene is possibly TRBD1 (5 bases). Germline loops: CDR1 SGDLS, CDR2 YYNGEE. The CDR3 consists of 14 residues. The CDR3 coding sequence is TGTGCCAGCAGCGTAGGGCAGGGATACACTGCAGCTTTCTTT. It codes for CASSVGQGYTAAFF.

This clonotype was counted between two and nine times. The rearrangement links TRBV7-9 to TRBJ1-5, with TRBD1 matching 7 bases. The CDR3 contains 18 residues. J gave up 0 bases and V 5 bases, and 13 bases lay outside the gene matches. Germline values: CDR1 SEHNR, CDR2 FQNEAQ (reference sequence). CDR3 nucleotide sequence: TGTGCCAGCAGCCCCGGACAGGTTCCGTATAATAGCAATCAGCCCCAGCATTTT. It yields the protein CASSPGQVPYNSNQPQHF.

This clonotype was counted between two and nine times. This chain links TRBV12-3 or TRBV12-4 with TRBJ2-1, with TRBD2 identical over 14 bases. CDR3 length: 18 amino acids. J was trimmed by 6 bases and V by 10 bases; bases with no gene match: 17. The CDR3 is CATSPGTSGSGPSNEQFF. Written as DNA, the CDR3 is TGTGCCACCTCCCCGGGGACTAGCGGGAGTGGCCCAAGCAATGAGCAGTTCTTC.

This clonotype has ten or more counts. The chain carries TRBV2 and TRBJ1-1; D gene unclear. This CDR3 comprises 12 residues. Deletions cut 4 bases from V and 5 bases from J, with 8 bases between. CDR1 is SNHLY, CDR2 FYNNEI, per germline. CDR3 protein: CASSVPGTEAFF. The CDR3 DNA reads TGTGCCAGCAGTGTGCCGGGGACTGAAGCTTTCTTT.

This clonotype was observed a handful of times. The chain recombines TRBV19 with TRBJ2-7; 8 nucleotides line up with TRBD1. Germline V gene sequence: CDR1 LNHDA, CDR2 SQIVND (reference sequence). With 2 bases clipped from V and 6 bases from J, the junction kept 6 bases outside the gene matches. This CDR3 has 14 amino acids. The CDR3 reads CASSIPGTGFEQYF. CDR3 coding DNA: TGTGCCAGTAGTATACCCGGGACAGGCTTCGAGCAGTACTTC.

This clonotype was seen many times. This rearrangement joins TRBV5-1 to TRBJ2-1; 15 bases match TRBD2. V gave up 4 bases and J gave up 2 bases; unmatched junction bases: 13. CDR3 length: 20 residues. Per germline, CDR1 SGHRS and CDR2 YFSETQ. The CDR3 nucleotides are TGCGCCAGCAGCCGCTTAGGGACTAGCGGGAGGTATCCAACCTACAATGAGCAGTTCTTC. This encodes CASSRLGTSGRYPTYNEQFF. The full variable domain, with the rest looked up from reference TRBV5-1 and TRBJ2-1, is KAGVTQTPRYLIKTRGQQVTLSCSPISGHRSVSWYQQTPGQGLQFLFEYFSETQRNKGNFPGRFSGRQFSNSRSEMNVSTLELGDSALYLCASSRLGTSGRYPTYNEQFFGPGTRLTVL.

This rearrangement joins TRBV5-1 to TRBJ2-3, with 9 bases aligning to TRBD1. Germline CDR1 reads SGHRS; CDR2 reads YFSETQ. Losses at the gene ends were 4 bases for V and 3 bases for J; bases not matched to a gene: 6. This CDR3 contains 15 residues. The CDR3 nucleotides read TGCGCCAGCAGCGAGGGACAGGGATTTACAGATACGCAGTATTTT. Protein product: CASSEGQGFTDTQYF.

V usage is TRBV4-3 and J usage is TRBJ2-7, with 11 nucleotides matching TRBD2. The V gene end was trimmed by 1 base and the J gene end by 4 bases; junction bases not matched to a gene: 3. The germline CDR1 and CDR2 sequences are LGHNA and YSLEER. This CDR3 has 15 amino acids. The CDR3 DNA is TGCGCCAGCAGCCAAGTAGCGGGAGGGGGATACGAGCAGTACTTC. It translates to CASSQVAGGGYEQYF.

This clonotype was detected only a few times. This chain links TRBV29-1 with TRBJ2-5; tentative D call: TRBD2 (5 bases). V lost 1 base, J lost 5 bases, and 11 bases lay in between. CDR1 SQVTM and CDR2 ANQGSEA come from the germline V gene. The CDR3 sequence is 13 residues long. As DNA, the CDR3 is TGCAGCGTTGAAGGCCCACGCGGGGAGACCCAGTACTTC. It specifies CSVEGPRGETQYF.

The gene calls are TRBV18 and TRBJ1-6, with 7 nucleotides matching TRBD1. CDR3 length equals 15 residues. CDR1 is KGHSH, CDR2 LQKENI, per germline. With V trimmed by 2 bases and J by 11 bases, 9 bases remained unmatched. The CDR3 reads CASSPEGQTGTPLHF. The DNA for the CDR3 is TGTGCCAGCTCACCAGAGGGACAGACGGGGACACCCCTCCACTTT. Drawing the rest from reference TRBV18 and TRBJ1-6, the complete variable domain is NAGVMQNPRHLVRRRGQEARLRCSPMKGHSHVYWYRQLPEEGLKFMVYLQKENIIDESGMPKERFSAEFPKEGPSILRIQQVVRGDSAAYFCASSPEGQTGTPLHFGNGTRLTVT.

The chain uses TRBV5-1 and TRBJ1-5; a weak D match, TRBD1 (5 bases). CDR1 SGHRS and CDR2 YFSETQ come from the germline V gene. Trimming took 2 bases from V and 3 from J, leaving 12 bases between them. The CDR3 has 15 residues. CDR3 nucleotides: TGCGCCAGCAGCTTCGCAGGGTTAGACAATCAGCCCCAGCATTTT. Translating gives CASSFAGLDNQPQHF.

This clonotype was recorded many times. The V call is TRBV28, the J call TRBJ1-4; D is undetermined. Between the trimmed V and J ends, which lost 4 bases and 7 bases, there was a span of 16 bases. The CDR3 sequence is 15 residues long. The germline gives CDR1 MDHEN, CDR2 SYDVKM. The chain's CDR3 is CASSSGDGIGEKLFF. The CDR3 region has the DNA TGTGCCAGCAGTTCGGGAGATGGAATTGGTGAAAAACTGTTTTTT.

Only a few counts were recorded for this clonotype. The chain recombines TRBV12-3 or TRBV12-4 with TRBJ1-5; 7 nucleotides align to TRBD1. V lost 6 bases to trimming and J lost 7 bases; unmatched junction nucleotides: 9. The CDR3 extends over 14 amino acids. CDR3 nucleotides: TGTGCCAGCAGCCGACAGGGATCGGGGCAGCCCCAGCATTTT. It translates to CASSRQGSGQPQHF.

This clonotype was counted a single time. V is TRBV6-2 or TRBV6-3 and J is TRBJ2-1; 9 bases agree with TRBD2. Trimming at V came to 6 bases and at J to 7 bases, leaving 16 bases not matched to a gene. Germline V lookup: CDR1 MNHEY, CDR2 SVGEGT. The CDR3 extends over 17 amino acids. This CDR3 reads CASSPLPQGLASNEQFF. Here the CDR3 DNA reads TGTGCCAGCAGCCCCCTGCCCCAGGGACTAGCTTCTAATGAGCAGTTCTTC.

This clonotype has only a few counts. The chain joins TRBV30 to TRBJ1-5; TRBD1 aligns across 7 bases. This CDR3 is 14 amino acids long. J gave up 2 bases and V 2 bases, and 3 bases lay outside the gene matches. The germline V gene has CDR1 GTSNPN and CDR2 SVGIG (reference sequence). The CDR3 reads CAWSTGAGNQPQHF. In nucleotides, the CDR3 is TGTGCCTGGAGTACAGGGGCGGGCAATCAGCCCCAGCATTTT.

The chain uses TRBV29-1 and TRBJ1-4, with TRBD1 matching over 7 bases. Unmatched junction bases numbered 9, after V lost 7 bases and J lost 1 base. The CDR3 loop spans 15 amino acids. Germline-derived CDR1 and CDR2 are SQVTM and ANQGSEA. In nucleotides, the CDR3 is TGCAGCGCCCGCGACAGGGATGTAACTAATGAAAAACTGTTTTTT. Its protein product is CSARDRDVTNEKLFF.

There are many counts of this clonotype. This chain's CDR3 is CASSLMGTSGREEETQYF. CDR3 bases: TGTGCCAGCAGCTTAATGGGGACTAGCGGGAGGGAAGAAGAGACCCAGTACTTC. The chain combines TRBV11-2 with TRBJ2-5, with 16 nucleotides matching TRBD2. Germline V gene data show CDR1 as SGHAT and CDR2 as FQNNGV. J gave up 3 bases and V 2 bases, and 6 bases lay outside the gene matches. CDR3 size: 18 residues.

This clonotype was found many times. This rearrangement joins TRBV28 to TRBJ2-3; no firm D call. The V end lost 4 bases, the J end lost 3 bases, and 8 bases lay between the germline ends. The CDR3 extends over 13 amino acids. The germline CDR1 and CDR2 sequences are MDHEN and SYDVKM. CDR3 in amino acids: CASSWSGTDTQYF. CDR3 DNA: TGTGCCAGCAGTTGGTCAGGTACAGATACGCAGTATTTT.

This clonotype occurred a few times. The J gene is TRBJ2-2, the V gene TRBV4-3; D not certain. The CDR3 totals 13 residues. V gave up 0 bases and J gave up 5 bases, with 4 bases separating them. Germline V gives CDR1 LGHNA, CDR2 YSLEER. The CDR3 nucleotides read TGCGCCAGCAGCCAAGATAGTACCGGGGAGCTGTTTTTT. Its protein is CASSQDSTGELFF.

The chain carries TRBV30 and TRBJ2-1; 12 positions agree with TRBD1. The CDR3 covers 15 residues. V dropped 3 bases and J dropped 7; count of bases not matched to a gene: 7. Germline V lookup: CDR1 GTSNPN, CDR2 SVGIG (reference sequence). The CDR3 nucleotides are TGTGCCTGGAGCCCCGGGACAGGGGGCAGGAATGAGCAGTTCTTC. Protein product: CAWSPGTGGRNEQFF. Looking up the rest from reference TRBV30 and TRBJ2-1 gives the full variable domain: SQTIHQWPATLVQPVGSPLSLECTVEGTSNPNLYWYRQAAGRGLQLLFYSVGIGQISSEVPQNLSASRPQDRQFILSSKKLLLSDSGFYLCAWSPGTGGRNEQFFGPGTRLTVL.

The rearrangement links TRBV6-2 or TRBV6-3 to TRBJ2-1; 10 bases are shared with TRBD2. The CDR3 spans 17 residues. Germline V gives CDR1 MNHEY, CDR2 SVGEGT. The junction had 10 bases not matched to a gene; V was cut back by 8 bases and J by 0 bases. DNA of the CDR3: TGTGCCAGCGATCCGACTAGCGGGCCCAGCTCCTACAATGAGCAGTTCTTC. As protein: CASDPTSGPSSYNEQFF.

The chain joins TRBV10-3 to TRBJ2-7, with TRBD2 matching over 10 bases. This CDR3 contains 16 residues. Germline V lookup: CDR1 ENHRY, CDR2 SYGVKD. Losses at the gene ends were 2 bases for V and 4 bases for J; bases not matched to a gene: 8. The CDR3 nucleotides are TGTGCCATCAGTGAGCCCCTCAGCGGGAGGGAGTACGAGCAGTACTTC. Translated: CAISEPLSGREYEQYF.

V usage is TRBV12-3 or TRBV12-4 and J usage is TRBJ2-1, with 11 positions matching TRBD2. V trimming: 5 bases; J trimming: 4 bases; junction bases outside the gene matches: 7. The CDR3 consists of 16 residues. This chain's CDR3 is CASSPLAGALYNEQFF. The CDR3 DNA reads TGTGCCAGCAGTCCACTAGCGGGAGCGCTATACAATGAGCAGTTCTTC.

This clonotype was counted ten times or more. The chain links TRBV3-1 to TRBJ2-1, with 7 bases matching TRBD2. J was trimmed by 2 bases and V by 0 bases; bases with no gene match: 4. The CDR3 length is 16 residues. Germline V gene data show CDR1 as LGHDT and CDR2 as YNNKEL (reference sequence). The CDR3 DNA reads TGTGCCAGCAGCCAAGAGGCCGGGACTACCTACAATGAGCAGTTCTTC. It translates to CASSQEAGTTYNEQFF.

This chain connects TRBV27 to TRBJ1-3, with D hard to call. The germline CDR1 and CDR2 sequences are MNHEY and SMNVEV (reference sequence). The CDR3 extends over 13 amino acids. V was clipped by 6 bases and J by 0 bases, with 6 bases between them. The CDR3 nucleotides read TGTGCCAGCAGGGATTTCTCTGGAAACACCATATATTTT. It yields the protein CASRDFSGNTIYF.

This clonotype was detected once. CDR3 nucleotide sequence: TGTGCCATCAGTGAGTCGCTACAGGGGAACACTGAAGCTTTCTTT. It yields the protein CAISESLQGNTEAFF. This chain links TRBV10-3 with TRBJ1-1, with TRBD1 as a possible D gene (6 bases). This CDR3 is built from 15 residues. Trimming removed 0 bases at V and 1 base at J, with 9 bases between. The germline gives CDR1 ENHRY, CDR2 SYGVKD.

About this clonotype itself: A read error may produce the germline difference seen at one junction end. The V call is TRBV19, the J call TRBJ1-5; 8 nucleotides agree with TRBD1. The CDR3 covers 13 residues. CDR1 and CDR2 (germline): LNHDA, SQIVND (reference sequence). In DNA form, the CDR3 reads TGTGCCACCGCCGGACAGGGCAATCAGCCCCAGCGTTTT. This encodes CATAGQGNQPQRF.

Here the CDR3 reads CASSVRAGLSSYEQYF. Here the CDR3 DNA reads TGTGCCAGCAGTGTCAGGGCAGGGCTTAGCTCCTACGAGCAGTACTTC. This rearrangement joins TRBV2 to TRBJ2-7; a possible D gene is TRBD1 (5 bases). The CDR3 runs 16 residues. Germline loops: CDR1 SNHLY, CDR2 FYNNEI. Trimming cost V 4 bases and J 0 bases, with 16 bases left between them. The whole variable domain, remainder taken from reference TRBV2 and TRBJ2-7, is EPEVTQTPSHQVTQMGQEVILRCVPISNHLYFYWYRQILGQKVEFLVSFYNNEISEKSEIFDDQFSVERPDGSNFTLKIRSTKLEDSAMYFCASSVRAGLSSYEQYFGPGTRLTVT.

This clonotype was detected ten times or more. The chain combines TRBV7-9 with TRBJ1-1; 8 bases align to TRBD1. Germline CDR1 reads SEHNR; CDR2 reads FQNEAQ (reference sequence). CDR3 size: 16 residues. V shed 5 bases and J 1 base; nucleotides not matched to a gene: 9. CDR3 coding DNA: TGTGCCAGCAGCCCAGGCCCGACAGGGGCGAACACTGAAGCTTTCTTT. Translated: CASSPGPTGANTEAFF.